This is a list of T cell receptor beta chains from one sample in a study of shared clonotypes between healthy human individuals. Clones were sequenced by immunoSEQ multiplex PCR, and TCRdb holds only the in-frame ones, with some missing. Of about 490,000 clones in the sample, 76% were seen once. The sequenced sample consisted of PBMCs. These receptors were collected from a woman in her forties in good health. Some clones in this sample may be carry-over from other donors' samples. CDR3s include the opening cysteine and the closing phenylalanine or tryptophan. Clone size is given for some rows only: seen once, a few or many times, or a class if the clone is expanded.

CDR3 protein: CASSAGTGYEQYF
CDR3 length: 13
clone size: .
V gene: TRBV9
J gene: TRBJ2-7

CDR3 protein: CASSLPSIGDYGYTF
CDR3 length: 15
clone size: .
V gene: TRBV5-6
J gene: TRBJ1-2

CDR3 protein: CASSIDPRRDTQYF
CDR3 length: 14
clone size: .
V gene: TRBV19
J gene: TRBJ2-3

CDR3 protein: CASSRGDGYGYTF
CDR3 length: 13
clone size: .
V gene: TRBV18
J gene: TRBJ1-2

CDR3 protein: CASSTGGQISYEQYF
CDR3 length: 15
clone size: .
V gene: TRBV6-6
J gene: TRBJ2-7

CDR3 protein: CASSIDLAGETQYF
CDR3 length: 14
clone size: .
V gene: TRBV19
J gene: TRBJ2-3

CDR3 protein: CASSGTGGREQFF
CDR3 length: 13
clone size: .
V gene: TRBV10-2
J gene: TRBJ2-1

CDR3 protein: CASSHIQRGRTEAFF
CDR3 length: 15
clone size: .
V gene: TRBV4-1
J gene: TRBJ1-1

CDR3 protein: CASSPGWPLSYNEQFF
CDR3 length: 16
clone size: .
V gene: TRBV5-1
J gene: TRBJ2-1

CDR3 protein: CATSRDGLTGLSRRETQYF
CDR3 length: 19
clone size: .
V gene: TRBV15
J gene: TRBJ2-5

CDR3 protein: CASSEMYNEQFF
CDR3 length: 12
clone size: .
V gene: TRBV28
J gene: TRBJ2-1

CDR3 protein: CAWSVSSGYNEQFF
CDR3 length: 14
clone size: once
V gene: TRBV30
J gene: TRBJ2-1

CDR3 protein: CASSELAGAYNEQFF
CDR3 length: 15
clone size: .
V gene: TRBV5-5
J gene: TRBJ2-1

CDR3 protein: CASSPRQGADTQYF
CDR3 length: 14
clone size: .
V gene: TRBV7-3
J gene: TRBJ2-3

CDR3 protein: CASSDSYATGGCQPQHF
CDR3 length: 17
clone size: few
V gene: TRBV25-1
J gene: TRBJ1-5

CDR3 protein: CSAGQTNTEAFF
CDR3 length: 12
clone size: once
V gene: TRBV29-1
J gene: TRBJ1-1

CDR3 protein: CSVGGGPYGYTF
CDR3 length: 12
clone size: .
V gene: TRBV29-1
J gene: TRBJ1-2

CDR3 protein: CASRGRGLGVSYEQYF
CDR3 length: 16
clone size: .
V gene: TRBV19
J gene: TRBJ2-7

CDR3 protein: CASSEGTGDTIYF
CDR3 length: 13
clone size: .
V gene: TRBV6-4
J gene: TRBJ1-3

CDR3 protein: CASARRTDTQYF
CDR3 length: 12
clone size: .
V gene: TRBV7-9
J gene: TRBJ2-3

CDR3 protein: CASSIRSPAGYTF
CDR3 length: 13
clone size: .
V gene: TRBV19
J gene: TRBJ1-2

CDR3 protein: CASSLGGSDEQYF
CDR3 length: 13
clone size: .
V gene: TRBV7-3
J gene: TRBJ2-7

CDR3 protein: CASSLGTSEPYYNEQFF
CDR3 length: 17
clone size: few
V gene: TRBV5-1
J gene: TRBJ2-1

CDR3 protein: CASREGAPYNEQFF
CDR3 length: 14
clone size: .
V gene: TRBV6-5
J gene: TRBJ2-1